This T cell receptor beta chain was found in a study of blood T cells in healthy people across ages. Across the whole study: About one barcoded beta molecule per two T cells came from capture by template switching.

Together with a sample-barcoded 5' primer, a J-beta primer mix was included in a second PCR lasting about 7 to 11 cycles. Each TCR beta cDNA got a 12-nucleotide random molecular identifier. TCRdb independently ran MiXCR on the 5' RACE reads; one entry per CDR3 protein. This table has hundreds of thousands of distinct CDR3 sequences, around 21% appearing once. CDR3 size: 11 residues. Trimming cost V 6 bases and J 4 bases, with 7 bases left between them. Germline values: CDR1 MNHEY, CDR2 SVGAGI. This clonotype was picked up many times. Its antigen is undetermined. Study-wide points: Observed TCR beta diversity per million T cells went down as age went up. This fall followed a roughly linear course with age.

The specimen sequenced was blood. The source of this sequence is a man between 65 and 80 years old in good health. J is TRBJ2-7 and V is TRBV6-5, with D unresolved. CDR3 residues: CASRLGYEQYF. CDR3 sequence (DNA): TGTGCCAGCAGATTAGGTTACGAGCAGTACTTC.